This T cell receptor (beta chain) was sequenced during a study of T-cell memory formation after mild COVID-19. Overall study: Most TCR clusters belonged to a single donor.

Findings and limits, study-wide: The study found balanced CD4/CD8 in clones contracting day 15 to 85 and a CD4+ lean in later expanders. Cross-reactive memory seemingly joined, as some responding clones were found in pre-infection memory.

TCRdb recomputed calls from the 5' RACE reads with MiXCR, one row per CDR3 protein. Here the sample spans about 170,000 distinct CDR3 sequences, 10% to 15% being singletons. About this clonotype itself: The antigen is not known.

This CDR3 has 19 amino acids. V lost 3 bases, J lost 8 bases, and 28 bases lay in between. Material for sequencing was PBMCs or a T cell subset sorted from them (not recorded which). The sequence derives from a man aged 18 to 30 who had mild COVID-19 (a few samples of this study predate the infection). Cell type and time point are not known. The chain uses TRBV12-3 or TRBV12-4 and TRBJ2-2; maybe TRBD2 (5 bases). This CDR3 reads CASSFPEVDGFRGLGELFF. Here the CDR3 DNA reads TGTGCCAGCAGTTTTCCCGAGGTGGATGGTTTCAGAGGGTTGGGGGAGCTGTTTTTT.